This T cell receptor (beta chain) was obtained from a study of blood T cell repertoires in COVID-19. Study context: Material from acute and convalescent COVID-19 was sourced from the United States, Italy and Spain. The analysed material was cDNA or gDNA that came from T cells, B-cell-depleted T cells, or PBMCs.

Authors' methods: Reference gene primer amplification yielded estimated nucleated cell counts. Clones were read by immunoSEQ multiplex PCR, and TCRdb kept only the in-frame ones, dropping some. Clone size and V and J calls were adopted from that table, with D and trimming inferred from the DNA. Altogether about 330,000 clones are present, around nine tenths being singletons, with the ten largest covering approximately 4%. CDR3 length: 16 amino acids. Germline V gene sequence: CDR1 ENHRY, CDR2 SYGVKD. V lost 6 bases to trimming and J lost 0 bases; unmatched junction nucleotides: 7. The V and J genes are TRBV10-3 and TRBJ2-1, with 8 bases aligning to TRBD2. The sample taken for sequencing was peripheral blood. The sequence came from a woman between 45 and 65 years old with active or convalescent COVID-19. The CDR3 spells CAISYSGKSSYNEQFF. CDR3 nucleotides: TGTGCCATCAGCTATAGCGGGAAAAGCTCCTACAATGAGCAGTTCTTC.